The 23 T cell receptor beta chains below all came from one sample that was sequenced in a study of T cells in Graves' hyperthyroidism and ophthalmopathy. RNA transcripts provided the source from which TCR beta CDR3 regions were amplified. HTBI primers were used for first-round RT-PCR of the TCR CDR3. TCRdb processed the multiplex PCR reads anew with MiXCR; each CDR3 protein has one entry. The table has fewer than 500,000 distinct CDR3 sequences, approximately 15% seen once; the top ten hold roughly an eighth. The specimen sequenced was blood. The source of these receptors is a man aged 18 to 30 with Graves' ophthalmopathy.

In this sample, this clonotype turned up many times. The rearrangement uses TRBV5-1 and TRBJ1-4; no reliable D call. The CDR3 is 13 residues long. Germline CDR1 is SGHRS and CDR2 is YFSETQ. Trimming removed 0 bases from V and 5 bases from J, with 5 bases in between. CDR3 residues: CASSLVQNEKLFF. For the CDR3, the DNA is TGCGCCAGCAGCTTGGTGCAGAATGAAAAACTGTTTTTT.

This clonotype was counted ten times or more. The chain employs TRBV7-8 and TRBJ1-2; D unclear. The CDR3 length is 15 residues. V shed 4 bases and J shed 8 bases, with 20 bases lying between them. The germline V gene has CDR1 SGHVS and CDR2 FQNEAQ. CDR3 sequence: CASSSLRGKFLGYTF. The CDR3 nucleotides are TGTGCCAGCAGCTCTCTACGAGGGAAGTTCTTGGGCTACACCTTC.

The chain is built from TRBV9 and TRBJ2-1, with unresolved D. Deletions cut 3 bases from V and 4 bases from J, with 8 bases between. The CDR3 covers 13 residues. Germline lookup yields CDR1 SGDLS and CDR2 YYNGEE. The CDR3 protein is CASSAPIYNEQFF. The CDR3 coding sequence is TGTGCCAGCAGCGCTCCTATTTACAATGAGCAGTTCTTC.

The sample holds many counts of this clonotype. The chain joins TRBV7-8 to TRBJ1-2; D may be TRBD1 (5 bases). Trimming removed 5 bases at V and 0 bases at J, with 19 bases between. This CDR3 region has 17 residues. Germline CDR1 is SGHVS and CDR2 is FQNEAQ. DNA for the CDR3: TGTGCCAGCAGCCCCGAAGGCGGGGGGAGAGCTAACTATGGCTACACCTTC. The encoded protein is CASSPEGGGRANYGYTF.

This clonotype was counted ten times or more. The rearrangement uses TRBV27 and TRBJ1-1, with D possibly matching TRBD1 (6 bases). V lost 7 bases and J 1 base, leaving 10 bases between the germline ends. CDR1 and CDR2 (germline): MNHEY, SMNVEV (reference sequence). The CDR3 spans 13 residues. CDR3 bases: TGTGCCAGCATTCCACAGGGGAACACTGAAGCTTTCTTT. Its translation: CASIPQGNTEAFF.

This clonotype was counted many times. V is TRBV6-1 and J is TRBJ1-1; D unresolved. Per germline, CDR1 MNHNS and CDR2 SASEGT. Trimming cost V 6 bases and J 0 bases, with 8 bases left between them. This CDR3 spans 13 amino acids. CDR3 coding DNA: TGTGCCAGCAGAAACTATATGAACACTGAAGCTTTCTTT. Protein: CASRNYMNTEAFF.

The CDR3 DNA reads TGTGCCAGCAGCGGAAGGGGGCGAAGGAACTATGGCTACACCTTC. Translating gives CASSGRGRRNYGYTF. This chain links TRBV9 with TRBJ1-2, with 7 bases lining up with TRBD1. This CDR3 is 15 amino acids long. The germline V gene encodes CDR1 SGDLS and CDR2 YYNGEE. Germline trimming cut 3 bases from V and 2 bases from J; bases unmatched to any gene: 7.

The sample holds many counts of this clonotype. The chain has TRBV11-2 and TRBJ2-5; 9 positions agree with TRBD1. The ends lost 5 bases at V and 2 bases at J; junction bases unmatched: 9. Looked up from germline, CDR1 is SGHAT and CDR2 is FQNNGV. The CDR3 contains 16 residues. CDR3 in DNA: TGTGCCAGCAGCACCCTAGGGACAGGGCCACAAGAGACCCAGTACTTC. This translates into CASSTLGTGPQETQYF.

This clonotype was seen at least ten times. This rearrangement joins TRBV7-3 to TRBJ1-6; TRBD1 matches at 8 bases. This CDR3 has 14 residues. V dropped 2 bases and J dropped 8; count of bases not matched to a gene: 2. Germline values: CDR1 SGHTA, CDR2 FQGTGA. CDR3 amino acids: CASSLSGGYSPLHF. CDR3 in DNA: TGTGCCAGCAGCTTATCAGGGGGCTATTCACCCCTCCACTTT.

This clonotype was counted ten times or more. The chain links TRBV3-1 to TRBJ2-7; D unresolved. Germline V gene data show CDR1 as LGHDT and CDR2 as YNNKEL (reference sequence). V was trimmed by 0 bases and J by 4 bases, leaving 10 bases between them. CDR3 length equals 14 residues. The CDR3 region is CASSQENNGYEQYF. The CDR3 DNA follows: TGTGCCAGCAGCCAAGAGAATAACGGATACGAGCAGTACTTC.

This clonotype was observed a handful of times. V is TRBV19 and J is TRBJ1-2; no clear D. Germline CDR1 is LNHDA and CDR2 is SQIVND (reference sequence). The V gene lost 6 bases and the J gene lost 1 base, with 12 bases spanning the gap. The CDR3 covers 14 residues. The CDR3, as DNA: TGTGCCAGTAGGCGGCCAGAACTTAACTATGGCTACACCTTC. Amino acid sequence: CASRRPELNYGYTF.

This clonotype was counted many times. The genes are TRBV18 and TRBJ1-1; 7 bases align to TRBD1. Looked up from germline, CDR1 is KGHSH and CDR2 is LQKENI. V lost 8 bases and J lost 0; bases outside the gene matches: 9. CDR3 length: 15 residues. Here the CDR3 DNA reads TGTGCCAGCAGCCCAAGACAGGGAATGAACACTGAAGCTTTCTTT. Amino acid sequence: CASSPRQGMNTEAFF.

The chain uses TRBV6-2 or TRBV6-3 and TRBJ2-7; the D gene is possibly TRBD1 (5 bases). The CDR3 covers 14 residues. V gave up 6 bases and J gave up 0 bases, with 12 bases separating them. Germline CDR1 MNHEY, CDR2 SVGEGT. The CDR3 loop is CASSSRTLSYEQYF. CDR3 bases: TGTGCCAGCAGCTCCAGGACACTCTCCTACGAGCAGTACTTC.

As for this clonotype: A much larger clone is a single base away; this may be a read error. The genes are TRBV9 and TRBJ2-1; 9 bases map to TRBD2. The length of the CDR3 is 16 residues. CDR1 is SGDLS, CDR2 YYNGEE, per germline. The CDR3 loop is CASSVGRTSVRDEQSF. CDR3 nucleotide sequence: TGTGCCAGCAGCGTAGGGAGGACTAGCGTCAGGGATGAGCAGTCCTTC.

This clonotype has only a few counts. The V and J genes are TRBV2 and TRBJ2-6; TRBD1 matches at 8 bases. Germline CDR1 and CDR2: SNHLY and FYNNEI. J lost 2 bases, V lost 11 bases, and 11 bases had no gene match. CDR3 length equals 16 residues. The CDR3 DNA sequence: TGTGCCCCGTGGGGGGACAGGACGACTGGGGCCAACGTCCTGACTTTC. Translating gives CAPWGDRTTGANVLTF.

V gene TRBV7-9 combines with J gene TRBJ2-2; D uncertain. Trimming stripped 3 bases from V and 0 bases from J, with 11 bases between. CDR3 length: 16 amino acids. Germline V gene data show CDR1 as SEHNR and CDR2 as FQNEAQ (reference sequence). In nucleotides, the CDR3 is TGTGCCAGCAGCTTTACAGAGAGCCCGAACACCGGGGAGCTGTTTTTT. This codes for CASSFTESPNTGELFF.

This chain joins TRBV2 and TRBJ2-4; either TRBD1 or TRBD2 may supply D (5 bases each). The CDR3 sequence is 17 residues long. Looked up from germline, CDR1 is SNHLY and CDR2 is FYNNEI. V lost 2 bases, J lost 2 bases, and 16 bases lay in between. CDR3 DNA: TGTGCCAGCAGTGAAAAACGGTTTGGGACCTCCAAAAACATTCAGTACTTC. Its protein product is CASSEKRFGTSKNIQYF.

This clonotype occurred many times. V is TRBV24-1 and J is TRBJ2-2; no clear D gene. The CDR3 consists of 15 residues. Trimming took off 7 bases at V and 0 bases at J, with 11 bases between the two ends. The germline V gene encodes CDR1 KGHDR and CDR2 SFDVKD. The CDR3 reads CATRSNRANTGELFF. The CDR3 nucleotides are TGTGCCACCAGGTCCAACAGAGCGAACACCGGGGAGCTGTTTTTT.

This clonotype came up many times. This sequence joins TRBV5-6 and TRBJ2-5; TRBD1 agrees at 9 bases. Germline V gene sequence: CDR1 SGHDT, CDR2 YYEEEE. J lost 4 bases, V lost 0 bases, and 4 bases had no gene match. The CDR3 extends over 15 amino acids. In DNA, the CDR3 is TGTGCCAGCAGCTTGGTGCTGACAGGGGGAGAGACCCAGTACTTC. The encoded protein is CASSLVLTGGETQYF.

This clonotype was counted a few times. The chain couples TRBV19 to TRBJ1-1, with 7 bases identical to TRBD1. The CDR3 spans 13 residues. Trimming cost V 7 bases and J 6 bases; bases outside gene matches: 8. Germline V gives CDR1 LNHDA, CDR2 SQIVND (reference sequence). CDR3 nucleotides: TGTGCCAGTACCGGGCAGGGGGGACCTGAAGCTTTCTTT. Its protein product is CASTGQGGPEAFF.

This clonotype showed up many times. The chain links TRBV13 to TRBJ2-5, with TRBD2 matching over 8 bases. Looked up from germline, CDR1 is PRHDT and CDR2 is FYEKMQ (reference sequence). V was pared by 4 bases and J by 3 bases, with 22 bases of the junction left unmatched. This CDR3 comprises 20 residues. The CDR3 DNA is TGTGCCAGCAGCTCACAGGCCTGGACTAGCTATGATGTCCTTAAAGAGACCCAGTACTTC. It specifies CASSSQAWTSYDVLKETQYF.

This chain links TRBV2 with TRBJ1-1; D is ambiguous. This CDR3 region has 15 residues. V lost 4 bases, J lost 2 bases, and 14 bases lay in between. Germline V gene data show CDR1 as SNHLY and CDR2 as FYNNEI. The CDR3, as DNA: TGTGCCAGCAGTGTTAAGAGGACCGGAAACACTGAAGCTTTCTTT. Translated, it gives CASSVKRTGNTEAFF.

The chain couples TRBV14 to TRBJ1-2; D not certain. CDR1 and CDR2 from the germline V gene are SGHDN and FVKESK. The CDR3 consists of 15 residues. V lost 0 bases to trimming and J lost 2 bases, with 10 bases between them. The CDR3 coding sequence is TGTGCCAGCAGCCAAGAAATCAACAGAAACTATGGCTACACCTTC. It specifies CASSQEINRNYGYTF.